This T cell receptor beta chain was captured by sequencing in a study of metastatic and nonmetastatic thyroid tumors. Study-level results: Reportedly, malignant thyroid tumors had significantly higher TCR beta diversity than benign nodules, in blood and tumor.

Turning to this clone: Its cognate antigen is unknown.

Per the original methods: Built for papillary thyroid cancer, a distant-metastasis classifier drew on CDR3 differences across clinicopathological groups. TCRdb reanalyzed the PCR reads with MiXCR. TCRdb assigned the V and J calls; the authors' analysis was not used. The data show 14,000 to 15,000 clones, with roughly 25% seen just once and approximately 7.7% held by the top ten. Every patient underwent thyroid surgery untreated. What was sequenced was tumor tissue. The clonotype originates from a female donor with papillary thyroid cancer or a benign thyroid nodule (not recorded which). Some clones in this sample may be carry-over from other donors' samples.

DNA for the CDR3: TGTGCCAGCATCCACACAGGGACCAACACTGAAGCTTTCTTT. This translates into CASIHTGTNTEAFF. The chain is built from TRBV6-1 and TRBJ1-1, with D maybe TRBD1 (6 bases). This CDR3 has 14 amino acids. CDR1 MNHNS and CDR2 SASEGT come from the germline V gene. The V end was cut by 7 bases, the J end by 2 bases, with 14 bases between.